This TCR beta chain came from a study of blood T cell repertoires in COVID-19. Study overall: Some COVID-19 samples were acute and others convalescent; all came from the United States, Italy and Spain. Sources were T cells, B-cell-depleted T cells, or PBMCs; the material itself was cDNA or gDNA.

V shed 0 bases and J shed 3 bases, with 11 bases lying between them. CDR1 is LNHDA and CDR2 is SQIVND in the germline V gene (reference sequence). The length of the CDR3 is 16 residues. Here immunoSEQ multiplex PCR was the method, and the copy in TCRdb shows in-frame clones only, minus some. This table has fewer than 140,000 clones, over 70% appearing once. Sequencing used peripheral blood. This receptor was taken from a human donor with acute or convalescent COVID-19. The donor label of this sample is uncertain. The rearrangement joins TRBV19 to TRBJ2-2; D is uncertain. As DNA, the CDR3 is TGTGCCAGTAGTATAGATACCCGGGTTTACACCGGGGAGCTGTTTTTT. It is translated as CASSIDTRVYTGELFF. Variable domain in full (rest from reference TRBV19 and TRBJ2-2): DGGITQSPKYLFRKEGQNVTLSCEQNLNHDAMYWYRQDPGQGLRLIYYSQIVNDFQKGDIAEGYSVSREKKESFPLTVTSAQKNPTAFYLCASSIDTRVYTGELFFGEGSRLTVL.